These T cell receptor beta chains were read from a single sample in a study of neurological immune-mediated disorders. One entry per CDR3 protein results from TCRdb running MiXCR on the 5' RACE reads. The top ten clones hold 21% of a sample with about 50,000 distinct CDR3 sequences, 10% of them seen once. Sequenced sample: PBMCs. The receptor set was obtained from a woman aged 40 to 50 with HTLV-1-associated myelopathy (HAM/TSP). Both conserved end residues are part of each CDR3. D genes are given only for firm matches. Some rows mark clone size as missing; the rest say once, few, many or name a class of expanded clone.

j_call: TRBJ1-2
d_call: .
v_call: TRBV12-3/TRBV12-4
clone_size: many
cdr3_nt: TGTGCCAGCAGTTTAAACAGGGATGGCTACACCTTC
cdr3_aa: CASSLNRDGYTF

j_call: TRBJ2-1
d_call: TRBD2
v_call: TRBV20-1
clone_size: .
cdr3_nt: TGCAGTGCTAGAGCTGGTAGCGGGAGTAATGAGCAGTTCTTC
cdr3_aa: CSARAGSGSNEQFF

j_call: TRBJ2-3
d_call: .
v_call: TRBV29-1
clone_size: many
cdr3_nt: TGCAGCGTTGTTTGGGTAGATACGCAGTATTTT
cdr3_aa: CSVVWVDTQYF

j_call: TRBJ2-3
d_call: TRBD2
v_call: TRBV12-3/TRBV12-4
clone_size: many
cdr3_nt: TGTGCCAGCAGTTTACGGATCCGGGTACTAGCGGGGCCTAGCACAGATACGCAGTATTTT
cdr3_aa: CASSLRIRVLAGPSTDTQYF

j_call: TRBJ1-6
d_call: .
v_call: TRBV7-3
clone_size: .
cdr3_nt: TGTTCTAGCAGCTCCCAAGGGGATTCACCCCTCCACTTT
cdr3_aa: CSSSSQGDSPLHF

j_call: TRBJ2-5
d_call: TRBD1
v_call: TRBV12-3/TRBV12-4
clone_size: .
cdr3_nt: TGTGCCAGCAGTACTACAGGGGGGACCAGGGTGACCCAGTACTTC
cdr3_aa: CASSTTGGTRVTQYF

j_call: TRBJ2-2
d_call: .
v_call: TRBV6-1
clone_size: many
cdr3_nt: TGTGCCAGCCGATTCCCAGGGGAGGTCGTCGGGGAGCTGTTTTTT
cdr3_aa: CASRFPGEVVGELFF

j_call: TRBJ2-1
d_call: .
v_call: TRBV7-7
clone_size: many
cdr3_nt: TGTGCCAGCAGCCCGGGACCCAACAATGAGCAGTTCTTC
cdr3_aa: CASSPGPNNEQFF

j_call: TRBJ1-3
d_call: .
v_call: TRBV20-1
clone_size: many
cdr3_nt: TGCAGTGCTAGAGATCCTACTGTTCCAGGAAACACCATATATTTT
cdr3_aa: CSARDPTVPGNTIYF

j_call: TRBJ2-3
d_call: .
v_call: TRBV5-1
clone_size: many
cdr3_nt: TGCGCCAGCAGCTTGTCGCCAGGGAGCACAGATACGCAGTATTTT
cdr3_aa: CASSLSPGSTDTQYF

j_call: TRBJ2-3
d_call: .
v_call: TRBV20-1
clone_size: many
cdr3_nt: TGCAGTGCTAGTGCGGGAACAGATACGCAGTATTTT
cdr3_aa: CSASAGTDTQYF

j_call: TRBJ2-3
d_call: TRBD2
v_call: TRBV9
clone_size: once
cdr3_nt: TGTGCCTGCAGGGTAGAGACTAGCGGGGGCCGAAACACAGATACGCAGTATTTT
cdr3_aa: CACRVETSGGRNTDTQYF

j_call: TRBJ2-3
d_call: TRBD2
v_call: TRBV25-1
clone_size: many
cdr3_nt: TGTGCCAGCGGAGGGGACTACAGGACAGATACGCAGTATTTT
cdr3_aa: CASGGDYRTDTQYF

j_call: TRBJ1-2
d_call: .
v_call: TRBV20-1
clone_size: many
cdr3_nt: TGCAGTGCTAGGGGTTCTTATGGCTACACCTTC
cdr3_aa: CSARGSYGYTF

j_call: TRBJ2-3
d_call: .
v_call: TRBV7-9
clone_size: many
cdr3_nt: TGTGCCAGCAGCAATATCAGGGTTCCAGATACGCAGTATTTT
cdr3_aa: CASSNIRVPDTQYF

j_call: TRBJ1-1
d_call: TRBD1
v_call: TRBV20-1
clone_size: many
cdr3_nt: TGCAGTGCTAGTGCACCTGGGACAGGGAACACTGAAGCTTTCTTT
cdr3_aa: CSASAPGTGNTEAFF